This T cell receptor (beta chain) derives from a study of neurological immune-mediated disorders. TCRdb called the 5' RACE reads again in MiXCR, with one record for every CDR3 protein. The sample records tens of thousands of distinct CDR3 sequences, around 14% being singletons. The sample's time point: longitudinal time-point 2. The CDR3 is 15 residues long. V was pared by 5 bases and J by 5 bases, with 17 bases between. This clonotype was recorded many times. The TCR originated in a female donor with HTLV-1-associated myelopathy (HAM/TSP). The chain is built from TRBV12-3 or TRBV12-4 and TRBJ2-3; D assignment may be TRBD1 or TRBD2 (7 bases each). Sequenced material: PBMCs. In DNA, the CDR3 is TGTGCCAGCAGTCCAGGGGGGGCCTCTGGAGATACGCAGTATTTT. This codes for CASSPGGASGDTQYF.